This TCR beta chain emerged from a study of blood T cell repertoires in COVID-19. The CDR3 runs 13 residues. The germline V gene encodes CDR1 MNHEY and CDR2 SVGEGT. V was cut by 2 bases and J by 6 bases, with 10 bases left in between. Sequencing was performed with immunoSEQ multiplex PCR; in TCRdb, only in-frame clones are kept and a portion is missing. The data hold around 94,000 clones, with just under 85% observed a single time. The rearrangement joins TRBV6-2 or TRBV6-3 to TRBJ1-2; D is undetermined. Sequenced: peripheral blood. The TCR originated in a man aged 40-49 years with active or convalescent COVID-19. CDR3 coding DNA: TGTGCCAGCAGTTACGAGCCTCTGGATGGCTACACCTTC. This gives the protein CASSYEPLDGYTF.